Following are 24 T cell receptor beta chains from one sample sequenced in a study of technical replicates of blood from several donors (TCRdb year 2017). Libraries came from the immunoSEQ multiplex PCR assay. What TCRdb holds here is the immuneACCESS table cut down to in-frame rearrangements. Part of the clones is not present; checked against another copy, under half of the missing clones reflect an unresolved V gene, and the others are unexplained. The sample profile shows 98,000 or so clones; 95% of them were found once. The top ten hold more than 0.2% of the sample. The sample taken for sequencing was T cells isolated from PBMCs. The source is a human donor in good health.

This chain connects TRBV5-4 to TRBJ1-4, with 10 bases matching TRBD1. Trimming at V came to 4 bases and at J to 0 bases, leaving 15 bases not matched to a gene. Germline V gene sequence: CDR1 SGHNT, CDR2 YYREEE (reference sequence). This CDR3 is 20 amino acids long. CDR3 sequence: CASSQATGQGTSATNEKLFF. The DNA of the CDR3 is TGTGCCAGCAGCCAGGCGACGGGACAGGGGACTTCTGCAACTAATGAAAAACTGTTTTTT. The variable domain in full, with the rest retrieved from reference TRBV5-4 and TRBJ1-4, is ETGVTQSPTHLIKTRGQQVTLRCSSQSGHNTVSWYQQALGQGPQFIFQYYREEENGRGNFPPRFSGLQFPNYSSELNVNALELDDSALYLCASSQATGQGTSATNEKLFFGSGTQLSVL.

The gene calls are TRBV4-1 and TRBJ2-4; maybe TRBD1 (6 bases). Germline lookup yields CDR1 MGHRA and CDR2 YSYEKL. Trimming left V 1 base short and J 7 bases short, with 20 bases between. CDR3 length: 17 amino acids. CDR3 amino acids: CASSQGQQGPRTNIQYF. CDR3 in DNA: TGCGCCAGCAGCCAAGGCCAACAGGGACCGCGGACCAACATTCAGTACTTC.

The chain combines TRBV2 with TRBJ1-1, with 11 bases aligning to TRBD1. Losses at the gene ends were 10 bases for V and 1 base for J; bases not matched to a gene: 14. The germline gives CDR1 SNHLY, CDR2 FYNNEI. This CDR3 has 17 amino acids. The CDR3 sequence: CAITTKAGTGGNTEAFF. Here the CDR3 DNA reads TGTGCCATCACTACGAAAGCTGGGACAGGGGGGAACACTGAAGCTTTCTTT.

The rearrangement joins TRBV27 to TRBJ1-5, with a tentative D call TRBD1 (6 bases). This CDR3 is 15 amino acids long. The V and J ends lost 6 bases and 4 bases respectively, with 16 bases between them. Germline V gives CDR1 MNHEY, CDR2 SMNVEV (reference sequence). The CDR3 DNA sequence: TGTGCCAGCAGCTCCACAGGGAACGGGAATCAGCCCCAGCATTTT. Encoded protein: CASSSTGNGNQPQHF.

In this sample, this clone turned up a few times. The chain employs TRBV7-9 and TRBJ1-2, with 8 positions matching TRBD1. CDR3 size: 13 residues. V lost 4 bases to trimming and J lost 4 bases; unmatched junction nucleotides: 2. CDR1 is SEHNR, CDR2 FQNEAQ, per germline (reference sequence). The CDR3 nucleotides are TGTGCCAGCAGCTCGACAGGGGCCTATGGCTACACCTTC. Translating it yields CASSSTGAYGYTF.

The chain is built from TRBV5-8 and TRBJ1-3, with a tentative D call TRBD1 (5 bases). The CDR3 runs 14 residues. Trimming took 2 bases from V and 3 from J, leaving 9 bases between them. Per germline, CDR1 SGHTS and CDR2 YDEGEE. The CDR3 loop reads CASSFRGIGNTIYF. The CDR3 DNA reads TGTGCCAGCAGCTTCCGGGGGATTGGAAACACCATATATTTT.

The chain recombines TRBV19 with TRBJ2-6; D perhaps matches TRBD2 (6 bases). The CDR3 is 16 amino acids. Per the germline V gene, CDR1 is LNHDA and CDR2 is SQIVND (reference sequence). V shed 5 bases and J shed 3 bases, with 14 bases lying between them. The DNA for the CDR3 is TGTGCCAGTAGTGCAATGGGGGGTGGTGGGGCCAACGTCCTGACTTTC. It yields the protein CASSAMGGGGANVLTF.

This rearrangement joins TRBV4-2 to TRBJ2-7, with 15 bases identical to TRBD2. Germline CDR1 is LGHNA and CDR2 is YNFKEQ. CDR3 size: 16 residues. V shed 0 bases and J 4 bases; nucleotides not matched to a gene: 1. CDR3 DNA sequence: TGTGCCAGCAGCCAAGAAGGGACTAGCGGGGGGTACGAGCAGTACTTC. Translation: CASSQEGTSGGYEQYF.

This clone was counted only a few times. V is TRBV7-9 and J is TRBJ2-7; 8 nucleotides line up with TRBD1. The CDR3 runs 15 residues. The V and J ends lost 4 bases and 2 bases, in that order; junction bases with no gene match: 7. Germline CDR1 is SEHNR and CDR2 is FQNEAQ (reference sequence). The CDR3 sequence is CASSSGTGKTYEQYF. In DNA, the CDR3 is TGTGCCAGCAGCTCCGGGACAGGAAAAACCTACGAGCAGTACTTC.

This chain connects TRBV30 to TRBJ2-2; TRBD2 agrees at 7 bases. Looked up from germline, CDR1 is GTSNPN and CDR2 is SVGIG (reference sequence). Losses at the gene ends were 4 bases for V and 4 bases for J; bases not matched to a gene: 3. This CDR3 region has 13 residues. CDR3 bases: TGTGCCTGGACCACGGGGGGCACCGGGGAGCTGTTTTTT. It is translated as CAWTTGGTGELFF.

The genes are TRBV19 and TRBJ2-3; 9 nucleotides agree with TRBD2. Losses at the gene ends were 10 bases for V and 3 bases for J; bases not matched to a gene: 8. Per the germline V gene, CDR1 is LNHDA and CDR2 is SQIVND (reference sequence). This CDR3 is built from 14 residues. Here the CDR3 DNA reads TGTGCCACCAGGCCGGGACTAGCTACAGATACGCAGTATTTT. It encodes CATRPGLATDTQYF. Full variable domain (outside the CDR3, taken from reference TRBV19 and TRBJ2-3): DGGITQSPKYLFRKEGQNVTLSCEQNLNHDAMYWYRQDPGQGLRLIYYSQIVNDFQKGDIAEGYSVSREKKESFPLTVTSAQKNPTAFYLCATRPGLATDTQYFGPGTRLTVL.

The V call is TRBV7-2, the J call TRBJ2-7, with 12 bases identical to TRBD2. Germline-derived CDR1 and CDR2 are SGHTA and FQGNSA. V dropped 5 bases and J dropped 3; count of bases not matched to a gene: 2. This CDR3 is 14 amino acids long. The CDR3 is CASSRTSGDYEQYF. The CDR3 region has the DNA TGTGCCAGCAGCCGGACTAGCGGGGACTACGAGCAGTACTTC.

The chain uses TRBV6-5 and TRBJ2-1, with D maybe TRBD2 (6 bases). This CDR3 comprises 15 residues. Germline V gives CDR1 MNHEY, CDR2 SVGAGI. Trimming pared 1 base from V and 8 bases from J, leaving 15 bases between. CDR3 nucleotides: TGTGCCAGCAGTTACTTTAGCGGAAGTGGCGATGAGCAGTTCTTC. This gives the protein CASSYFSGSGDEQFF.

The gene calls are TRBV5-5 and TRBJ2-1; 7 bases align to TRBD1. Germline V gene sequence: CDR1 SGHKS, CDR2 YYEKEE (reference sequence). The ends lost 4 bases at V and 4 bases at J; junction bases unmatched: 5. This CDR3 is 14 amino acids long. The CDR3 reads CASSPGTAYNEQFF. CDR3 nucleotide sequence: TGTGCCAGCAGCCCGGGGACAGCTTACAATGAGCAGTTCTTC.

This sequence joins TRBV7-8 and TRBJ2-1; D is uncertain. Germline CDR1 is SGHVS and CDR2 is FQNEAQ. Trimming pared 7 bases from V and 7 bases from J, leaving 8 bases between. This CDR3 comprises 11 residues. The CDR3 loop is CASTGGNEQFF. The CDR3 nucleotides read TGTGCCAGCACCGGTGGTAATGAGCAGTTCTTC. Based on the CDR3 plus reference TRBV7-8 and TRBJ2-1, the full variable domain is GAGVSQSPRYKVAKRGQDVALRCDPISGHVSLFWYQQALGQGPEFLTYFQNEAQLDKSGLPSDRFFAERPEGSVSTLKIQRTQQEDSAVYLCASTGGNEQFFGPGTRLTVL.

DNA for the CDR3: TGTGCCAGCAGCGTATACGACAGGGGGCAAGTCGGCTACACCTTC. As protein: CASSVYDRGQVGYTF. V gene TRBV5-6 combines with J gene TRBJ1-2; 10 positions match TRBD1. Germline trimming cut 4 bases from V and 8 bases from J; bases unmatched to any gene: 11. Germline-derived CDR1 and CDR2 are SGHDT and YYEEEE. The CDR3 is 15 residues long.

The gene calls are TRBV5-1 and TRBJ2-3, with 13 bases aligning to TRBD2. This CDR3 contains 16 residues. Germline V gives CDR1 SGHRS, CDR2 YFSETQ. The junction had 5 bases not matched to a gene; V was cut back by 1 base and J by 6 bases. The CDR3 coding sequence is TGCGCCAGCAGCTTGAGCCGGACTAGCGGGGGTGATACGCAGTATTTT. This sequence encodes CASSLSRTSGGDTQYF.

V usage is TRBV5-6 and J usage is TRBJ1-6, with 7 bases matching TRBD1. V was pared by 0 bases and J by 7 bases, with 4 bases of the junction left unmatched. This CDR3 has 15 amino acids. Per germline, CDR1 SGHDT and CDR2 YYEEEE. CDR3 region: CASSLVQGQNSPLHF. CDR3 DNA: TGTGCCAGCAGCTTGGTGCAGGGACAGAATTCACCCCTCCACTTT.

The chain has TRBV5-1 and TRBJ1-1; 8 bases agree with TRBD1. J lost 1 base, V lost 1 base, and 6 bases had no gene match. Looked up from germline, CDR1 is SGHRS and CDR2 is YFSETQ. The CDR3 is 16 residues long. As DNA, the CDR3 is TGCGCCAGCAGCTTGAGGACAGGGCCTCAGAACACTGAAGCTTTCTTT. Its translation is CASSLRTGPQNTEAFF.

The CDR3 is CATSRDGGGTDTQYF. The CDR3 nucleotides read TGTGCCACCAGCAGAGATGGGGGGGGCACAGATACGCAGTATTTT. This chain uses TRBV15 with TRBJ2-3, with 7 bases aligning to TRBD2. Germline V lookup: CDR1 LNHNV, CDR2 YYDKDF (reference sequence). The CDR3 totals 15 residues. The J segment lost 1 base and the V segment lost 0 bases, leaving 1 base of the junction unmatched.

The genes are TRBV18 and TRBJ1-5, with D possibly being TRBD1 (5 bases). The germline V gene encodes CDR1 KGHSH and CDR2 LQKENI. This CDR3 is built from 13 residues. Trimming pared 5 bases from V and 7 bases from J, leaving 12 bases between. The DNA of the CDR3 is TGTGCCAGCTCAGGGGCAGCATCCCAGCCCCAGCATTTT. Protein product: CASSGAASQPQHF.

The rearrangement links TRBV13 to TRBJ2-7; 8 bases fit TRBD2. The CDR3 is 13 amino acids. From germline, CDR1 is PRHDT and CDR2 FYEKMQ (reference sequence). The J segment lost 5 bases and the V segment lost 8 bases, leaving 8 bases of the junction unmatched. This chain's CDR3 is CASRYLSGNEQYF. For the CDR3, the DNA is TGTGCCAGCCGTTACCTTAGCGGGAACGAGCAGTACTTC. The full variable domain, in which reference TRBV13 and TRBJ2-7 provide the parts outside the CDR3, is AAGVIQSPRHLIKEKRETATLKCYPIPRHDTVYWYQQGPGQDPQFLISFYEKMQSDKGSIPDRFSAQQFSDYHSELNMSSLELGDSALYFCASRYLSGNEQYFGPGTRLTVT.

DNA for the CDR3: TGTGCCAGCAGTGAAGCCCAAGGACATGTCTTTTCTCACGAGCAGTACTTC. Encoded protein: CASSEAQGHVFSHEQYF. The gene calls are TRBV6-1 and TRBJ2-7, with a possible D match to TRBD1 (5 bases). The CDR3 has 17 amino acids. Deletions cut 0 bases from V and 5 bases from J, with 20 bases between. Germline V gene lookup returns CDR1 MNHNS and CDR2 SASEGT.

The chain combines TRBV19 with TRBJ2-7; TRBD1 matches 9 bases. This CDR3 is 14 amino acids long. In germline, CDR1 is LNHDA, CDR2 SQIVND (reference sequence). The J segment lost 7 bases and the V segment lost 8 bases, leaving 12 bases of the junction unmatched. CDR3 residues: CASGPGTGSFEQYF. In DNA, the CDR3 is TGTGCCAGTGGGCCCGGGACAGGGTCCTTTGAGCAGTACTTC.